The T cell receptor beta chain described here comes from a study of PD-1 blockade in classical Hodgkin lymphoma. Study findings and constraints: Baseline TCR diversity was reportedly lower in newly diagnosed patients than in healthy donors. It was reported as lower still in relapsed/refractory patients. Repertoire differences have undefined causes, possibly disease activity or prior therapy.

The table came from immunoSEQ multiplex PCR; TCRdb's copy has only in-frame clones and leaves some out. The sample carries roughly 70,000 clones, over 90% recorded once. Specified time point: newly diagnosed, previously untreated cHL patient sample. The authors compared against newly diagnosed, untreated classical Hodgkin lymphoma PBMCs. On this clone: Its antigen remains unidentified.

There are 14 residues in the CDR3. Looked up from germline, CDR1 is MNHEY and CDR2 is SVGAGI. V lost 5 bases to trimming and J lost 4 bases; unmatched junction nucleotides: 3. J is TRBJ1-2 and V is TRBV6-5, with TRBD1 matching over 11 bases. The clonotype was recovered from a human donor with classical Hodgkin lymphoma. Sequencing was done on a sample of peripheral blood mononuclear cells (PBMCs). The CDR3 DNA reads TGTGCCAGCAGTCGGGGACAGGGGGGCTATGGCTACACCTTC. It yields the protein CASSRGQGGYGYTF.